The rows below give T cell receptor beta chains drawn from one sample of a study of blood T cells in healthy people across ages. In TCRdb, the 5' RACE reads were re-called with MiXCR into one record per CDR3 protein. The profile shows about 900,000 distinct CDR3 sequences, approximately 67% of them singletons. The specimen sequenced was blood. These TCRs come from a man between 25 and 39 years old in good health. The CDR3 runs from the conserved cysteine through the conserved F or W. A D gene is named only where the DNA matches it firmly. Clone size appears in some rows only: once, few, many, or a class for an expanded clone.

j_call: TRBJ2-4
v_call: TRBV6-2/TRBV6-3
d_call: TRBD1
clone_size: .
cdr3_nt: TGTGCCAGCAGATCCCCGGACAGGGGGGGTTCCAAAAACATTCAGTACTTC
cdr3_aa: CASRSPDRGGSKNIQYF

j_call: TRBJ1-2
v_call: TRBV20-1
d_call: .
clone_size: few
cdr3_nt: TGCAGTGCTAGCCCCGCAGGGGCTAACTATGGCTACACCTTC
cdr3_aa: CSASPAGANYGYTF

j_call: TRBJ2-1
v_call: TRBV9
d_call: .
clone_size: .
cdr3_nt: TGTGCCAGCAGCCCCCGGGACGGGGAATACAATGAGCAGTTCTTC
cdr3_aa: CASSPRDGEYNEQFF

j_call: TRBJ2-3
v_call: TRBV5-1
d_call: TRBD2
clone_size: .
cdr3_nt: TGCGCCAGCAGCTTGGCCGTGGCGGGGGGATATACAGATACGCAGTATTTT
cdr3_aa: CASSLAVAGGYTDTQYF

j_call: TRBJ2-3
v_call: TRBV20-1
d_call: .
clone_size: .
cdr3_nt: TGCGGGGGGTGGGAGCGCGGTACGCAGTATTTT
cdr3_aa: CGGWERGTQYF

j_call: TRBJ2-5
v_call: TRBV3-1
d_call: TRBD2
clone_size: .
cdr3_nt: TGTGCCAGCAGCCCCGGGGTTAGCGGGGGTAACCAAGAGACCCAGTACTTC
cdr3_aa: CASSPGVSGGNQETQYF

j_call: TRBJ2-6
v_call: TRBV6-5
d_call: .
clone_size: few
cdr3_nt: TGTGCCAGCAGTTACCCGGCTGGGGCCAGCTCTGGGGCCAACGTCCTGACTTTC
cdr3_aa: CASSYPAGASSGANVLTF

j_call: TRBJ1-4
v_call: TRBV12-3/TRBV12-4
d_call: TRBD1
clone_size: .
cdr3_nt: TGTGCCAGCAGTTCCCCTAGGACAGGGGAAGAAAAACTGTTTTTT
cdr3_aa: CASSSPRTGEEKLFF

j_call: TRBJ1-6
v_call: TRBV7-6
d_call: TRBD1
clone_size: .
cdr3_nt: TGTGCCAGCAGCTATCAGGGGGCAGGTTCACCCCTCCACTTT
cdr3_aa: CASSYQGAGSPLHF

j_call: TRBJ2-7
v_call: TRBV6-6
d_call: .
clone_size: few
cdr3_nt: TGTGCCAGCAGTTACGCGCAAACGGGGGCTTTATACGAGCAGTACTTC
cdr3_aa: CASSYAQTGALYEQYF

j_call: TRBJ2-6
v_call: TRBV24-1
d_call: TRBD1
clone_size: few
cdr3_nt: TGTGCCACCAGTGATCACAGGGGGCACGGGGCCAACGTCCTGACTTTC
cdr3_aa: CATSDHRGHGANVLTF

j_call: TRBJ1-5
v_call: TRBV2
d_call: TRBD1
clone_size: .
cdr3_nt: TGTGCCAGCAGTGATCGGGACAGAAGTCAGCCCCAGCATTTT
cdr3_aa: CASSDRDRSQPQHF

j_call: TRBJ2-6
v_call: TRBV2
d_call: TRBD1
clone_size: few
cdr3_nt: TGTGCCAGCCTCGGACAGGGAAGAACTGGGGCCAACGTCCTGACTTTC
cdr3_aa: CASLGQGRTGANVLTF

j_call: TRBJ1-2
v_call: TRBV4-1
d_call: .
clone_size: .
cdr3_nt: TGCGCCAGCAGCCAAGGGCAGGTCGACTATGGCTACACCTTC
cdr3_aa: CASSQGQVDYGYTF

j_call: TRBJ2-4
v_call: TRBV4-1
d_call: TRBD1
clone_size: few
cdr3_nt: TGCGCCAGCAGCCAAGAGACAGGGCTGGCGGCCAAAAACATTCAGTACTTC
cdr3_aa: CASSQETGLAAKNIQYF

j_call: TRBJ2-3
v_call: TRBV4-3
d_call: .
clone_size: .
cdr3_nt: TGCGCCAGCAGCCAAGAAGGAGGACCGGGTTCTAGCACAGATACGCAGTATTTT
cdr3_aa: CASSQEGGPGSSTDTQYF

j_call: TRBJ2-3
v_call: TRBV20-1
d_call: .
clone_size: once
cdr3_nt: TGCAGTGCTAGAGACCACAGGGGTACGGGAGGCACAGATACGCAGTATTTT
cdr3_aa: CSARDHRGTGGTDTQYF

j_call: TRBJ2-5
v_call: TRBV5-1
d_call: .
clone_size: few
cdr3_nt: TGTGCCAGCAGTTTAGTGGCAGGGCTCGAGACCCAGTACTTC
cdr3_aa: CASSLVAGLETQYF

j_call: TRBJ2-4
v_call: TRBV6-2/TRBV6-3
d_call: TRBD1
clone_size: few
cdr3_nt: TGTGCCACCCTTCCGGGACAGGGAGCCAAAAACATTCAGTACTTC
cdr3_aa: CATLPGQGAKNIQYF

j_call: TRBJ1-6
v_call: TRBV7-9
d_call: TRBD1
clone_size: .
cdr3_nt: TGTGCCAGCAGCTTAGGGGCAGGGGGCGCTTCACCCCTCCACTTT
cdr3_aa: CASSLGAGGASPLHF

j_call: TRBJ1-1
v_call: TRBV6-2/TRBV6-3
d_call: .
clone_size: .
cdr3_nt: TGTGCCAGCAGTTTCTCTTGGACGGGCAACACTGAAGCTTTCTTT
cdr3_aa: CASSFSWTGNTEAFF

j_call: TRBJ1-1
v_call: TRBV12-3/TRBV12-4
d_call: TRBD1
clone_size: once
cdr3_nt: TGCGCCAGCAGTTTAGAGACAGGGGGCATACCTGAAGCTTTCTTT
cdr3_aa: CASSLETGGIPEAFF

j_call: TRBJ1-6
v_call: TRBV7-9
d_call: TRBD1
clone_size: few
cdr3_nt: TGTGCCAGCAGCTCCGGGACAGACTATAATTCACCCCTCCACTTT
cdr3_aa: CASSSGTDYNSPLHF